A single sample gave rise to the 9 T cell receptor beta chains below, sequenced in a study of a mutant IDH1 vaccine in newly diagnosed glioma. Libraries were prepared by immunoSEQ multiplex PCR; TCRdb keeps only in-frame clonotypes and omits some of them. Counted here are tens of thousands of clones, around 92% occurring once; the ten biggest clones make up roughly 2.5%. Time point in this sample: baseline, week 1 (first vaccination visit). Treatment: pre-vaccination baseline after standard-of-care therapy. The sequencing here drew on PBMCs, taken from a glioma patient treated with radiotherapy, temozolomide or both. These receptors came from a man between 45 and 60 years old with glioma.

The chain joins TRBV27 to TRBJ1-1, with D hard to call. Germline assignment: CDR1 MNHEY and CDR2 SMNVEV (reference sequence). This CDR3 is built from 13 residues. Trimming pared 6 bases from V and 5 bases from J, leaving 13 bases between. The CDR3 loop reads CASSSKGGTEAFF. The CDR3 DNA is TGTGCCAGCAGCTCCAAGGGTGGAACTGAAGCTTTCTTT.

The CDR3 nucleotides read TGTGCCAGCAGCGGTCGCGGGGAGCTGTTTTTT. Translating gives CASSGRGELFF. The chain recombines TRBV13 with TRBJ2-2; no clear D gene. Germline values: CDR1 PRHDT, CDR2 FYEKMQ (reference sequence). Trimming removed 5 bases from V and 7 bases from J, with 5 bases in between. This CDR3 has 11 amino acids.

In this sample, this clone turned up once. The rearrangement uses TRBV9 and TRBJ2-3; 8 nucleotides match TRBD2. The CDR3 totals 16 residues. V gave up 3 bases and J gave up 4 bases; unmatched junction bases: 10. Germline V gives CDR1 SGDLS, CDR2 YYNGEE. The CDR3 spells CASSGGKGGRPDTQYF. The CDR3 DNA reads as TGTGCCAGCAGCGGAGGGAAGGGCGGGAGGCCAGATACGCAGTATTTT.

On this clone itself: Relative to the germline gene, one junction end is altered; a read error may explain this. The V and J genes are TRBV5-1 and TRBJ1-1, with D unresolved. From germline, CDR1 is SGHRS and CDR2 YFSETQ. The CDR3 contains 15 residues. The CDR3 bases are TGTGCCAGCAGCTTGGCGGCAAAACGCGACGCTGAAGCTTTCTTT. The encoded protein is CASSLAAKRDAEAFF.

This clone came up once. The rearrangement links TRBV11-2 to TRBJ2-7; 12 nucleotides match TRBD1. J lost 3 bases, V lost 0 bases, and 6 bases had no gene match. The CDR3 is 17 amino acids. In germline, CDR1 is SGHAT, CDR2 FQNNGV. The CDR3 loop is CASSLDWDRGPRYEQYF. The CDR3 DNA is TGTGCCAGCAGCTTAGATTGGGACAGGGGGCCCCGCTACGAGCAGTACTTC.

The chain recombines TRBV6-1 with TRBJ2-5; either TRBD1 or TRBD2 may supply D (5 bases each). From germline, CDR1 is MNHNS and CDR2 SASEGT. The CDR3 loop spans 13 amino acids. The germline V and J ends were trimmed by 8 bases and 2 bases, with 12 bases remaining between them. The CDR3 is CASARGEQETQYF. The CDR3 nucleotides read TGTGCCAGCGCCCGAGGGGAACAAGAGACCCAGTACTTC.

This chain links TRBV28 with TRBJ1-6, with 10 bases lining up with TRBD1. With 1 base clipped from V and 6 bases from J, the junction kept 6 bases outside the gene matches. The CDR3 runs 17 residues. CDR1 MDHEN and CDR2 SYDVKM come from the germline V gene. The CDR3 loop is CASSLLGTGVINSPLHF. The CDR3 DNA reads as TGTGCCAGCAGTTTATTAGGGACAGGGGTTATTAATTCACCCCTCCACTTT.

This chain uses TRBV29-1 with TRBJ1-2; no definite D call. Germline CDR1 reads SQVTM; CDR2 reads ANQGSEA. V dropped 6 bases and J dropped 8 bases, with 13 bases sitting between them. The CDR3 length is 11 residues. The CDR3 spells CSVGGRQGYTF. Here the CDR3 DNA reads TGCAGCGTCGGAGGCAGGCAGGGCTACACCTTC. Full variable domain (outside the CDR3, taken from reference TRBV29-1 and TRBJ1-2): SAVISQKPSRDICQRGTSLTIQCQVDSQVTMMFWYRQQPGQSLTLIATANQGSEATYESGFVIDKFPISRPNLTFSTLTVSNMSPEDSSIYLCSVGGRQGYTFGSGTRLTVV.

The genes are TRBV11-2 and TRBJ1-1; a weak D match, TRBD1 (5 bases). With 11 bases removed from V and 2 bases from J, the gap between germline ends came to 15 bases. This CDR3 has 13 residues. The V gene's germline CDR1 is SGHAT and CDR2 FQNNGV. CDR3 coding DNA: TGTGCCTCGTGGGGGTGGTCAAACACTGAAGCTTTCTTT. Its protein product is CASWGWSNTEAFF.